This T cell receptor beta chain was obtained from a study of early T cells in non-severe SARS-CoV-2 infection. Study in general: Chains stayed unpaired after sequencing of bulk RNA from unsorted whole blood.

The library protocol tagged individual cDNA molecules with unique molecular identifiers. TCRdb ran MiXCR on the 5' RACE reads and lists one entry per CDR3 protein. The sample yields 75,000 to 100,000 distinct CDR3 sequences, around 15% seen once. Looked up from germline, CDR1 is SNHLY and CDR2 is FYNNEI. V gave up 0 bases and J gave up 2 bases, with 7 bases separating them. The CDR3 runs 14 residues. This receptor was taken from an adult who was a healthcare worker with PCR-confirmed SARS-CoV-2 infection or an uninfected control (not recorded which). V and J are TRBV2 and TRBJ2-5, with D unresolved. The specimen was whole blood. This chain's CDR3 is CASSEAKIQETQYF. CDR3 DNA: TGTGCCAGCAGTGAAGCGAAGATTCAAGAGACCCAGTACTTC.